What follows are 9 T cell receptor beta chains derived from one specimen sequenced in a study of shared clonotypes between healthy human individuals. The data were produced by immunoSEQ multiplex PCR, yet TCRdb's version contains in-frame clones alone and is incomplete. The sample records about 2.4 million clones, over 85% being singletons. The sample taken for sequencing was naive CD4+ T cells from PBMCs. Subset meaning: CD45RA+ positively selected. These TCRs come from a man aged 18 to 30 in good health. Some clones in this sample may be carry-over from other donors' samples.

This clone was observed once. The rearrangement uses TRBV5-4 and TRBJ1-2; D call uncertain. This CDR3 is 14 amino acids long. Germline assignment: CDR1 SGHNT and CDR2 YYREEE (reference sequence). V was clipped by 0 bases and J by 4 bases, with 10 bases between them. DNA of the CDR3: TGTGCCAGCAGCTTGGAGGTCTCTGGCTATGGCTACACCTTC. Protein sequence: CASSLEVSGYGYTF.

The chain joins TRBV5-1 to TRBJ2-7; D ambiguous. Germline CDR1 reads SGHRS; CDR2 reads YFSETQ. V dropped 1 base and J dropped 2 bases, with 7 bases sitting between them. The CDR3 consists of 13 residues. CDR3 in amino acids: CASSLRPTYEQYF. CDR3 DNA: TGCGCCAGCAGCTTGAGGCCTACCTACGAGCAGTACTTC.

This clone was detected once. The rearrangement uses TRBV19 and TRBJ1-4; the match to TRBD1 covers 8 bases. The germline V gene has CDR1 LNHDA and CDR2 SQIVND (reference sequence). V was pared by 2 bases and J by 6 bases, with 5 bases of the junction left unmatched. There are 15 residues in the CDR3. This CDR3 is CASSISRGQDEKLFF. In DNA form, the CDR3 reads TGTGCCAGTAGTATATCCAGGGGGCAGGATGAAAAACTGTTTTTT.

This chain joins TRBV19 and TRBJ1-2; D might be TRBD1 (5 bases). The germline V gene has CDR1 LNHDA and CDR2 SQIVND (reference sequence). V lost 7 bases, J lost 8 bases, and 20 bases lay in between. The CDR3 contains 14 residues. The CDR3 sequence is CASTSAGYRGGYTF. The CDR3 DNA reads as TGTGCCAGTACCTCTGCGGGTTACCGGGGGGGCTACACCTTC.

V usage is TRBV7-2 and J usage is TRBJ1-1; no firm D call. Germline CDR1 is SGHTA and CDR2 is FQGNSA. This CDR3 is 17 amino acids long. V was trimmed by 2 bases and J by 4 bases, leaving 20 bases between them. For the CDR3, the DNA is TGTGCCAGCAGCTTAACAAGAGGTTCTGCAATGGGCACTGAAGCTTTCTTT. Translation gives CASSLTRGSAMGTEAFF.

The rearrangement uses TRBV7-8 and TRBJ1-4; 7 nucleotides agree with TRBD1. CDR1 and CDR2 from the germline V gene are SGHVS and FQNEAQ. CDR3 length: 15 amino acids. The V segment lost 4 bases and the J segment 6 bases; nucleotides outside the gene matches: 8. For the CDR3, the DNA is TGTGCCAGCAGCTCTTCCGGGACAGCGCATGAAAAACTGTTTTTT. It specifies CASSSSGTAHEKLFF.

The genes are TRBV28 and TRBJ2-2, with 8 nucleotides matching TRBD2. CDR3 length equals 15 residues. Germline-derived CDR1 and CDR2 are MDHEN and SYDVKM. The trim removed 9 bases at V and 5 bases at J, leaving 11 bases unmatched. Written as DNA, the CDR3 is TGTGCCAGTCTTTGGGCGGGAGGTGTTACCGGGGAGCTGTTTTTT. Translation: CASLWAGGVTGELFF.

The CDR3 DNA is TGCGCCAGCAGCCAGGAAACAGGAATCTATGGCTACACCTTC. Translation gives CASSQETGIYGYTF. The chain recombines TRBV4-3 with TRBJ1-2, with D perhaps TRBD1 (5 bases). The V gene's germline CDR1 is LGHNA and CDR2 YSLEER. V was cut by 3 bases and J by 4 bases, with 12 bases left in between. The CDR3 sequence is 14 residues long.

The chain employs TRBV2 and TRBJ2-6; 7 bases align to TRBD1. This CDR3 has 13 residues. Germline CDR1 is SNHLY and CDR2 is FYNNEI. V dropped 6 bases and J dropped 10; count of bases not matched to a gene: 6. The CDR3: CASRRTGGNVLTF. For the CDR3, the DNA is TGTGCCAGCAGGAGGACAGGAGGTAACGTCCTGACTTTC.